Given below is one T cell receptor beta chain in context. Its antigen is not identified. Deletions cut 5 bases from V and 2 bases from J, with 19 bases between. Germline values: CDR1 MNHNY, CDR2 SVGAGI (reference sequence). The CDR3 loop spans 16 amino acids. 13 Jbeta primers and 60 Vbeta primers were used for the PCR. TCRdb's copy holds only in-frame clones and misses some; the assay was immunoSEQ multiplex PCR. The data hold under 200,000 clones, with approximately 86% observed a single time. Healthy individuals who donated bone marrow served as the donors. This sample was taken from a study of cytomegalovirus exposure and HLA in healthy donors. Overall study context: An analysis done earlier identified more than 90 million unique TCR beta sequences from about 180 million T cells.

The study's findings and limits: Rare sequences made up most TCRs, while some public TCRs were found in many donors. TCR beta sequences numbering around 15,000 were associated with HLA alleles at 0.05 false discovery rate in a later analysis.

Sample: PBMCs. This chain uses TRBV6-6 with TRBJ2-7, with a weak D call TRBD2 (6 bases). This clonotype was obtained from a woman younger than 45 in good health and CMV-seronegative. CDR3 in amino acids: CASSGGAQSVAYEQYF. The CDR3 nucleotides are TGTGCCAGCAGTGGAGGGGCCCAGTCAGTAGCCTACGAGCAGTACTTC.